The 5 T cell receptor beta chains presented below share a single source sample, sequenced in a study of blood T cell repertoires in COVID-19. Using immunoSEQ multiplex PCR, the repertoire was profiled, and TCRdb retains in-frame clones only, with some absent. Here the sample spans 200,000 or so clones, roughly 90% being singletons. Material for sequencing was peripheral blood. Receptor source: a man aged 65 to 79 with acute or convalescent COVID-19.

This clone has just one count. This sample also contains other DNA sequences that code for the same CDR3. The chain combines TRBV5-1 with TRBJ2-5, with 7 bases lining up with TRBD1. The CDR3 runs 15 residues. V dropped 3 bases and J dropped 0; count of bases not matched to a gene: 5. Looked up from germline, CDR1 is SGHRS and CDR2 is YFSETQ. The CDR3 DNA reads as TGCGCCAGCAGCTCTCCGACAGGGTACCAAGAGACCCAGTACTTC. Translation gives CASSSPTGYQETQYF.

The chain carries TRBV6-5 and TRBJ1-1; possible D gene TRBD1, 5 bases. Germline assignment: CDR1 MNHEY and CDR2 SVGAGI. Between the trimmed V and J ends, which lost 6 bases and 6 bases, there was a span of 14 bases. The CDR3 runs to 13 residues. CDR3 region: CASSWGGDSEAFF. The CDR3 DNA is TGTGCCAGCAGCTGGGGCGGGGACTCTGAAGCTTTCTTT.

The chain couples TRBV28 to TRBJ2-1; no clear D. The CDR3 covers 14 residues. Germline assignment: CDR1 MDHEN and CDR2 SYDVKM. The germline V and J ends were trimmed by 2 bases and 11 bases, with 16 bases remaining between them. The CDR3 bases are TGTGCCAGCAGTTTAGATTTACCAAGCTATAAGCAGTTCTTC. Translating gives CASSLDLPSYKQFF.

This chain uses TRBV3-1 (or the pseudogene TRBV3-2) with TRBJ2-1, with 15 bases lining up with TRBD2. This CDR3 comprises 17 residues. CDR1 LGHDT and CDR2 YNNKEL come from the germline V gene (reference sequence). V lost 1 base, J lost 4 bases, and 2 bases stayed unmatched. This CDR3 reads CASSQGGLAGGYNEQFF. In nucleotides, the CDR3 is TGTGCCAGCAGCCAAGGAGGACTAGCGGGAGGGTACAATGAGCAGTTCTTC.

The genes are TRBV14 and TRBJ2-1, with 9 bases aligning to TRBD2. The J segment lost 3 bases and the V segment lost 4 bases, leaving 7 bases of the junction unmatched. CDR1 and CDR2 (germline): SGHDN, FVKESK. The CDR3 length is 16 residues. Written as DNA, the CDR3 is TGTGCCAGCAGCCGGGGAAGCGGGAGGAACTACAATGAGCAGTTCTTC. Translated, it gives CASSRGSGRNYNEQFF. Full variable domain (outside the CDR3, taken from reference TRBV14 and TRBJ2-1): EAGVTQFPSHSVIEKGQTVTLRCDPISGHDNLYWYRRVMGKEIKFLLHFVKESKQDESGMPNNRFLAERTGGTYSTLKVQPAELEDSGVYFCASSRGSGRNYNEQFFGPGTRLTVL.